A single sample gave rise to the 6 T cell receptor beta chains below, sequenced in a study of OX40 agonist ivuxolimab in advanced cancers. The receptor library was made with the immunoSEQ multiplex PCR assay. Not all clones reach the TCRdb copy of this immuneACCESS table, which keeps in-frame sequences only. Checked studies attribute under half of the gap to unresolved V genes and leave the rest unexplained. The sample table records around 63,000 clones; over 75% of these occur just once. The ten largest clones capture about 0.25% of the sample. Sequenced material: CD4+ or CD8+ T cells sorted from blood, taken in a trial of the OX40 agonist ivuxolimab. The receptors stem from an adult with an advanced solid tumor such as melanoma, head and neck, liver or kidney cancer.

The chain joins TRBV5-4 to TRBJ2-5; 8 bases align to TRBD2. The CDR3 is made up of 16 amino acids. Germline assignment: CDR1 SGHNT and CDR2 YYREEE (reference sequence). V lost 0 bases and J lost 2; bases outside the gene matches: 6. The CDR3 DNA reads TGTGCCAGCAGCTTGGATCCCGGGGGGGTTCAAGAGACCCAGTACTTC. As protein: CASSLDPGGVQETQYF. The whole variable domain, filled in from reference TRBV5-4 and TRBJ2-5, reads ETGVTQSPTHLIKTRGQQVTLRCSSQSGHNTVSWYQQALGQGPQFIFQYYREEENGRGNFPPRFSGLQFPNYSSELNVNALELDDSALYLCASSLDPGGVQETQYFGPGTRLLVL.

This clone was found once. The chain carries TRBV5-1 and TRBJ2-7, with a tentative D call TRBD2 (6 bases). Germline assignment: CDR1 SGHRS and CDR2 YFSETQ. V shed 0 bases and J shed 3 bases, with 7 bases lying between them. The CDR3 totals 13 residues. The CDR3 reads CASSLGLDYEQYF. CDR3 nucleotide sequence: TGCGCCAGCAGCTTGGGACTAGACTACGAGCAGTACTTC.

The rearrangement uses TRBV11-2 and TRBJ2-2, with D tentatively TRBD2 (6 bases). The CDR3 spans 15 residues. V shed 4 bases and J shed 3 bases, with 12 bases lying between them. CDR1 and CDR2 from the germline V gene are SGHAT and FQNNGV. This CDR3 reads CASSYQAGYTGELFF. For the CDR3, the DNA is TGTGCCAGCAGCTACCAGGCGGGGTACACCGGGGAGCTGTTTTTT.

There are a few counts of this clone. V and J are TRBV4-3 and TRBJ2-3; 14 bases fit TRBD2. The CDR3 runs 16 residues. Per germline, CDR1 LGHNA and CDR2 YSLEER. V trimming: 3 bases; J trimming: 6 bases; junction bases outside the gene matches: 5. Here the CDR3 DNA reads TGCGCCAGCAGCCAGATGGGACTAGCGGGAGATGATACGCAGTATTTT. This codes for CASSQMGLAGDDTQYF.

The chain employs TRBV19 and TRBJ2-5; perhaps TRBD1 as D (6 bases). Germline CDR1 and CDR2: LNHDA and SQIVND (reference sequence). V lost 4 bases to trimming and J lost 2 bases, with 11 bases between them. The CDR3 has 14 residues. The CDR3 DNA reads as TGTGCCAGTAGTACGCAGAGGGGGCAAGAGACCCAGTACTTC. Translated: CASSTQRGQETQYF.

The rearrangement joins TRBV28 to TRBJ2-2, with D possibly being TRBD2 (6 bases). The V end was cut by 1 base, the J end by 0 bases, with 9 bases between. Germline loops: CDR1 MDHEN, CDR2 SYDVKM. This CDR3 has 16 amino acids. CDR3 protein: CASSLYRGSNTGELFF. The CDR3 DNA is TGTGCCAGCAGTTTATATCGGGGGTCGAACACCGGGGAGCTGTTTTTT.